This TCR beta chain was profiled in a study of blood T cell repertoires in COVID-19. In the study's own analysis: Reference gene primer amplification in the assay estimated nucleated cell counts. Data came from immunoSEQ multiplex PCR; TCRdb stores just in-frame clones and leaves some out. V, J and clone size are taken as reported in that table, and D and trimming were inferred from the DNA itself. The data show roughly 140,000 clones, just under 85% seen once. The specimen was peripheral blood. This TCR was recovered from a woman between 40 and 50 years old with active or convalescent COVID-19.

The CDR3 sequence is CASSSRGLAEAFF. Written as DNA, the CDR3 is TGTGCCAGCAGTTCCAGGGGGCTCGCTGAAGCTTTCTTT. The V call is TRBV6-2 or TRBV6-3, the J call TRBJ1-1, with 8 nucleotides matching TRBD1. Germline V gene sequence: CDR1 MNHEY, CDR2 SVGEGT. This CDR3 region has 13 residues. J gave up 6 bases and V 4 bases, and 4 bases lay outside the gene matches.